The rows below give T cell receptor beta chains drawn from one sample of a study of CD8 T cells in ankylosing spondylitis. TCRdb re-called the 5' RACE reads through MiXCR, storing one row per CDR3 protein. The sample yields about 90,000 distinct CDR3 sequences, more than 8.5% seen once. Sequenced material: blood, either unsorted or a sorted T cell fraction (not recorded which). The receptors were gathered from a male donor with ankylosing spondylitis. Each CDR3 is given with its conserved first and last residue. A D gene is named only where the DNA matches it firmly. Clone sizes are given selectively: once, few, many, or a class where the clone is expanded.

clone_size	d_call	v_call	j_call	cdr3_aa	cdr3_nt
few	-	TRBV11-3	TRBJ2-7	CASSNQDSYEQYF	TGTGCCAGCAGCAACCAGGACAGCTACGAGCAGTACTTC
-	-	TRBV12-5	TRBJ2-1	CASGPPAGAYNEQFF	TGTGCTAGTGGTCCCCCGGCAGGGGCATACAATGAGCAGTTCTTC
-	TRBD1	TRBV24-1	TRBJ2-1	CATSDRDRGPYNEQFF	TGTGCCACCAGTGACCGAGACAGGGGTCCCTACAATGAGCAGTTCTTC
few	-	TRBV28	TRBJ2-1	CASSLLRDQTYNEQFF	TGTGCCAGCAGTCTCCTGCGGGACCAGACCTACAATGAGCAGTTCTTC
many	TRBD2	TRBV5-1	TRBJ2-1	CASSSPGLGGYNEQFF	TGCGCCAGCAGCTCGCCGGGACTAGGGGGATACAATGAGCAGTTCTTC
many	TRBD2	TRBV4-1	TRBJ2-2	CASSQESVDLELAGGPAGELFF	TGCGCCAGCAGCCAAGAAAGTGTCGACTTAGAGCTAGCGGGTGGTCCCGCCGGGGAGCTGTTTTTT
few	-	TRBV11-2	TRBJ2-1	CASSLLAGNYNEQFF	TGTGCCAGCAGCTTGTTGGCGGGGAACTACAATGAGCAGTTCTTC
-	-	TRBV3-1	TRBJ1-1	CASSPYQENTEAFF	TGTGCCAGCAGCCCCTACCAGGAGAACACTGAAGCTTTCTTT
few	-	TRBV20-1	TRBJ1-1	CSASGVDTEAFF	TGCAGTGCTAGTGGGGTCGACACTGAAGCTTTCTTT
few	-	TRBV9	TRBJ2-7	CASSPGPVLGVSYEQYF	TGTGCCAGCAGCCCAGGACCCGTTCTAGGTGTTTCCTACGAGCAGTACTTC
-	TRBD2	TRBV5-4	TRBJ2-1	CASSFALAGGYEQFF	TGTGCCAGCAGCTTCGCGCTAGCGGGAGGCTATGAGCAGTTCTTC
few	-	TRBV25-1	TRBJ2-7	CASSLNGYEQYF	TGTGCCAGCAGCCTGAATGGCTACGAGCAGTACTTC
few	TRBD2	TRBV9	TRBJ2-1	CASSALAGVNEQFF	TGTGCCAGCAGCGCACTAGCGGGAGTAAATGAGCAGTTCTTC
many	-	TRBV24-1	TRBJ2-2	CATSHIGGELFF	TGTGCCACCAGTCATATTGGGGGGGAGCTGTTTTTT
many	-	TRBV3-1	TRBJ2-7	CASSQESGGTYEQYF	TGTGCCAGCAGCCAAGAATCTGGCGGAACCTACGAGCAGTACTTC
few	-	TRBV20-1	TRBJ2-1	CSARDWGTPFNEQFF	TGCAGTGCTAGAGATTGGGGGACCCCTTTCAATGAGCAGTTCTTC
few	TRBD1	TRBV11-2	TRBJ1-1	CASSLYRGEVNTEAFF	TGTGCCAGCAGCTTATACAGGGGGGAGGTGAACACTGAAGCTTTCTTT
many	-	TRBV24-1	TRBJ2-1	CATSDNLQQFF	TGTGCCACCAGTGATAACTTACAGCAGTTCTTC
-	-	TRBV7-8	TRBJ2-7	CASSHDMGGWNYEQYF	TGTGCCAGCAGCCACGACATGGGGGGTTGGAACTACGAGCAGTACTTC
few	TRBD2	TRBV3-1	TRBJ2-1	CASSQAMVSGLNNEQFF	TGTGCCAGCAGCCAAGCGATGGTTAGCGGGCTCAACAATGAGCAGTTCTTC
many	-	TRBV7-8	TRBJ2-7	CASSAPEDSYEQYF	TGTGCCAGCAGCGCGCCTGAAGACTCCTACGAGCAGTACTTC
few	-	TRBV24-1	TRBJ2-6	CATAGSGANVLTF	TGTGCCACCGCGGGTTCTGGGGCCAACGTCCTGACTTTC
few	-	TRBV7-9	TRBJ2-1	CASSLFGLPRDEQFF	TGTGCCAGCAGCTTATTTGGACTACCAAGGGATGAGCAGTTCTTC
many	TRBD2	TRBV27	TRBJ2-1	CASSLSQRERFDNEQFF	TGTGCCAGCAGTTTATCACAGCGGGAGAGGTTTGACAATGAGCAGTTCTTC
few	-	TRBV7-2	TRBJ1-1	CASSLSPAGTNNAEAFF	TGTGCCAGCAGCTTATCGCCGGCAGGGACTAACAACGCTGAAGCTTTCTTT
few	-	TRBV20-1	TRBJ2-5	CSPPSASQETQYF	TGCAGTCCCCCTTCGGCCAGTCAAGAGACCCAGTACTTC